Detailed here is one TCR beta chain. The assay was immunoSEQ multiplex PCR, and TCRdb's table has in-frame clones only and misses some. The data show roughly 60,000 clones, 96% seen once. Deletions cut 6 bases from V and 3 bases from J, with 18 bases between. There are 15 residues in the CDR3. Germline CDR1 is MDHEN and CDR2 is SYDVKM. The data originate from a study of siplizumab effects on memory and regulatory T cells. The genes are TRBV28 and TRBJ2-7; TRBD2 might be the D (7 bases). The sample comprised naive CD8+ T cells sorted from blood. This TCR came from a human donor in good health. The CDR3 bases are TGTGCCAGCAGGACCCCGAGGAGGGGGGGCTACGAGCAGTACTTC. Amino acid sequence: CASRTPRRGGYEQYF.